This TCR beta chain was retrieved from a study of blood T cell repertoires in COVID-19. Overall study context: Sources were T cells, B-cell-depleted T cells, or PBMCs; the material itself was cDNA or gDNA.

Across about two dozen US areas, participants ranged in age from roughly 18 to 95 years. In assigning cohorts, the study relied on participant-reported clinical history. In the original processing: Scientists estimated how many nucleated cells there were by amplifying reference gene primers. The data were produced by immunoSEQ multiplex PCR, yet TCRdb's version contains in-frame clones alone and is incomplete. The V and J calls and the clone size are those of that table, but D and trimming were determined from the DNA. Of roughly 370,000 clones in the sample, approximately 90% were seen once. Per germline, CDR1 SNHLY and CDR2 FYNNEI. V lost 7 bases to trimming and J lost 5 bases, with 15 bases between them. This CDR3 is built from 13 residues.

The rearrangement joins TRBV2 to TRBJ2-7, with D maybe TRBD1 (6 bases). The TCR originated in a woman aged 45-59 years who had recovered from COVID-19. The sequencing sample was made of PBMCs or T cells enriched from blood (not recorded which). The CDR3 sequence is CASIYRDGNEQYF. In DNA, the CDR3 is TGTGCCAGCATCTACAGGGATGGAAACGAGCAGTACTTC.